This T cell receptor (beta chain) was observed in a study of Ad26.COV2.S vaccination and SARS-CoV-2 variants. Study-level information: A COV1001 Ad26.COV2.S trial-arm participant provided the sample. Administration of Ad26.COV2.S was intramuscular, either once or twice 56 days apart.

Assay used: immunoSEQ multiplex PCR; TCRdb lists only in-frame clones, some missing. The profile shows around 240,000 clones, roughly 88% of them singletons. As to treatment: 15 to 20 received Ad26.COV2.S at low or high dose, single or two shots; roughly 5 received placebo; per-sample allocation not given. The samples were gathered on day 63 after the first injection of vaccine or placebo. The CDR3 contains 14 residues. Germline V gene lookup returns CDR1 SEHNR and CDR2 FQNEAQ (reference sequence). Trimming cost V 2 bases and J 1 base, with 6 bases left between them. This receptor was obtained from a person aged 18 to 65 who received the Ad26.COV2.S COVID-19 vaccine or a placebo. V usage is TRBV7-9 and J usage is TRBJ1-3; D remains unclear. The starting material was peripheral blood, obtained in a trial of Ad26.COV2.S vaccine versus placebo. The CDR3 DNA reads as TGTGCCAGCAGCTTAAGTCAGTCTGGAAACACCATATATTTT. Translating gives CASSLSQSGNTIYF.